The entry that follows covers one TCR beta chain sequence. Combining a sample-barcoded 5' primer with a J-beta primer mix, a second PCR ran for roughly 6 to 12 cycles. Each TCR beta cDNA got a 12-nucleotide random molecular identifier. TCRdb processed the 5' RACE reads anew with MiXCR; each CDR3 protein has one entry. The sample comprises about 1.4 million distinct CDR3 sequences, roughly 59% of which are singletons, and roughly 7% rests with the top ten. The data stem from a study of blood T cells in healthy people across ages. CDR3 length equals 18 residues. Germline-derived CDR1 and CDR2 are MGHRA and YSYEKL. With V trimmed by 1 base and J by 6 bases, 13 bases remained unmatched.

This receptor was obtained from a man aged 18 to 29 in good health. The chain has TRBV4-1 and TRBJ1-4; 8 nucleotides match TRBD1. Source material: blood. CDR3 sequence: CASSQALTHDRGDEKLFF. The CDR3 coding sequence is TGCGCCAGCAGCCAAGCCCTTACCCATGACAGGGGTGATGAAAAACTGTTTTTT.